This T cell receptor beta chain was identified during a study of OX40 agonist ivuxolimab in advanced cancers. Losses at the gene ends were 10 bases for V and 3 bases for J; bases not matched to a gene: 3. This CDR3 comprises 12 residues. Germline CDR1 MNHNY, CDR2 SVGAGI (reference sequence). Using immunoSEQ multiplex PCR, the repertoire was profiled, and TCRdb retains in-frame clones only, with some absent. The sample yields 55,000 to 65,000 clones, approximately 81% seen once. The starting material was CD4+ or CD8+ T cells sorted from blood, obtained in a trial of the OX40 agonist ivuxolimab. The receptor was isolated from an adult with an advanced solid tumor such as melanoma, head and neck, liver or kidney cancer. The rearrangement joins TRBV6-6 to TRBJ2-3, with 8 bases fitting TRBD2. The CDR3 reads CAITGGTDTQYF. The CDR3 region has the DNA TGTGCCATTACGGGGGGGACAGATACGCAGTATTTT.